This TCR beta chain was captured in a study of blood T cell repertoires in COVID-19 (dated by TCRdb to the early 2020s). Looking at the study overall: Samples covering the acute and convalescent phases of COVID-19 were provided by collaborators in the United States, Italy and Spain. Deeply sampled blood TCRbeta repertoires from subjects exposed to, actively infected with, or recovered from COVID-19 were included in the dataset. Where available, HLA class I and class II types were obtained from metadata supplied by the sample provider rather than from assay-based typing. Samples were obtained from the ongoing ImmuneRACE study (first 160 participants) and from approximately 1,200 subjects provided by 6 global collaborators. The material from the prospective study consisted of cDNA or gDNA derived from T cells, B-cell-depleted T cells, or PBMCs. Sample metadata almost always included a de-identified subject ID, COVID-19 status, age in years and sex. The repertoires were made available in a free public database intended to serve as a resource for research on the immune response to SARS-CoV-2. General conclusions and limits of the study: The quantity of clinical and demographic metadata differed by source and by participant and was supplied without curation.

On this clone: Its antigen remains undetermined. Qualities for individual bases were not recorded, and no much larger clone is one base off.

The immunoSEQ Assay, a bias-controlled multiplex PCR, was used to amplify TCRbeta CDR3 regions from genomic DNA. In the authors' own workflow: Nucleated cell counts per sample were estimated from amplification of reference gene primers within the assay. To quantify the absolute abundance of each unique TCRbeta CDR3 rearrangement, sequence reads were collapsed and filtered. For each sample, productive Simpson clonality was calculated as the square root of Simpson's diversity index across productive rearrangements. What TCRdb holds here is the immuneACCESS table cut down to in-frame rearrangements. Part of the clones is not present; checked against another copy, under half of the missing clones reflect an unresolved V gene, and the others are unexplained. That table gives V, J and clone size, and the DNA gave D and trimming. The sample records approximately 240,000 clones, about 80% of which are singletons. The leading ten clones occupy roughly 3% of the sample.

V trim: 0 bases; J trim: 2 bases; unmatched bases: 7. Including cysteine and phenylalanine, the CDR3 has 16 amino acids. CDR3 DNA only is kept here, 48 bases in frame from base 1. The germline V gene gives CDR1 as ENHRY and CDR2 as SYGVKD. A second Seattle source provided samples from volunteer blood donors who had recovered from COVID-19. Collaborating institutions collected whole blood in K2EDTA tubes following their own protocols. Collaborator samples were shipped for TCRbeta analysis as frozen whole blood, isolated PBMCs, or DNA extracted from either sample type. The sequence was collected from a woman in her twenties or thirties who had recovered from COVID-19. The sequencing sample was made of peripheral blood. The rearranged segments are TRBV10-3 and TRBJ2-7; the central 7 bases match TRBD1. The nucleotides read TGTGCCATCAGTGAGTCGCCCCGGACAGGAACCTACGAGCAGTACTTC. This yields the protein CAISESPRTGTYEQYF.